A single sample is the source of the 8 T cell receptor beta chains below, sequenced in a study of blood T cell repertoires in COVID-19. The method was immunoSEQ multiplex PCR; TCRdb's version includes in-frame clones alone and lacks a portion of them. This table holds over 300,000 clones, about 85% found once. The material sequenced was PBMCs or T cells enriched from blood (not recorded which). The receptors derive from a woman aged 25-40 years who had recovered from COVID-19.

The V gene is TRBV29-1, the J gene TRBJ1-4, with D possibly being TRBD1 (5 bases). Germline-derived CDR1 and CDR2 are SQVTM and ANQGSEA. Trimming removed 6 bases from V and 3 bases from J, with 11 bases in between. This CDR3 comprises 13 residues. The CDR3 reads CSVGEGANEKLFF. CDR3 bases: TGCAGCGTAGGGGAGGGTGCTAATGAAAAACTGTTTTTT.

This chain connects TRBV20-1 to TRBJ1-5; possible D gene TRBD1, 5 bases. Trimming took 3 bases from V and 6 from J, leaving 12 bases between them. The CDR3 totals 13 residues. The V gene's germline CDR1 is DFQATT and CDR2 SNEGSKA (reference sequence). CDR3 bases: TGCAGTGCTAGTGCCCCAAGGGGTCAGCCCCAGCATTTT. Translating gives CSASAPRGQPQHF.

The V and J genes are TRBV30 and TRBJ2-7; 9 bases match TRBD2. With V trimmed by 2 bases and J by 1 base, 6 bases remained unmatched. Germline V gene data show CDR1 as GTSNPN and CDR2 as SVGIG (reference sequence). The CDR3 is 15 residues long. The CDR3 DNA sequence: TGTGCCTGGAGTCGGGGAGCGGGGGGTTCCTACGAGCAGTACTTC. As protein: CAWSRGAGGSYEQYF.

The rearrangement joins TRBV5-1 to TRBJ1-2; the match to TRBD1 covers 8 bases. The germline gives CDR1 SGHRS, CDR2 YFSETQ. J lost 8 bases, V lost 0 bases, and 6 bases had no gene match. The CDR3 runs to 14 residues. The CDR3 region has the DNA TGCGCCAGCAGCTTGGGCCCGACAGGGGCCGGCTACACCTTC. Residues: CASSLGPTGAGYTF.

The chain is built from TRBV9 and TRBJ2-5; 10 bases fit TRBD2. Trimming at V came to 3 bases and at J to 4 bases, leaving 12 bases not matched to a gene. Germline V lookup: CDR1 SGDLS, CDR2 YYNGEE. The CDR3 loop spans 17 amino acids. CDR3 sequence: CASSASPLAGVRETQYF. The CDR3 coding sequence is TGTGCCAGCAGCGCTAGCCCCCTAGCGGGGGTCAGAGAGACCCAGTACTTC.

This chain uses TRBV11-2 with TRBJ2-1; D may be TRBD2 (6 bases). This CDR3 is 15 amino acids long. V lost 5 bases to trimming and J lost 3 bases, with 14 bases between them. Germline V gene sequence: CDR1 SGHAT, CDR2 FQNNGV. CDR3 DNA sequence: TGTGCCAGCAGCAAGCCCGGGGGATACTACAATGAGCAGTTCTTC. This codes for CASSKPGGYYNEQFF.

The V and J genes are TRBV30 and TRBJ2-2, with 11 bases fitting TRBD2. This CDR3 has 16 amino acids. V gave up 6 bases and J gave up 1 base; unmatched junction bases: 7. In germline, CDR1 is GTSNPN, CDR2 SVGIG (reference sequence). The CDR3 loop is CACLLAGAMNTGELFF. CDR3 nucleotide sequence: TGTGCCTGCCTACTAGCGGGGGCGATGAACACCGGGGAGCTGTTTTTT.

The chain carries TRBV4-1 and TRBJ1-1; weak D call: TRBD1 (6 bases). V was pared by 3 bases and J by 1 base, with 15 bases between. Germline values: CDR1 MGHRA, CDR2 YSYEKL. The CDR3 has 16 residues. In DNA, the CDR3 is TGCGCCAGCAGCCAGCTCCGCAGGGGCTGGAACACTGAAGCTTTCTTT. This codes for CASSQLRRGWNTEAFF.